This T cell receptor beta chain was captured by sequencing in a study of shared clonotypes between healthy human individuals. Study-level findings and limits: What rarefaction showed was incomplete sorted-subset sequencing despite large depth. Relative to their counterparts shared across all four donors, non-shared clonotypes exhibited diminished generation probabilities.

This clone appeared a few times. Its antigen is as yet unknown. In the same sample, other DNA sequences code for this CDR3. Replicate PCRs for sorted subsets used approximately 220 ng DNA; this equaled 33,000 or so T cell genomes. This table comes from immunoSEQ multiplex PCR, and its TCRdb copy is limited to in-frame clones, with some not included. The sample lists 2 million to 2.5 million clones, more than 90% seen once, with less than 0.15% in the top ten. In germline, CDR1 is SGHRS, CDR2 YFSETQ. The V segment lost 1 base and the J segment 2 bases; nucleotides outside the gene matches: 2. The CDR3 covers 14 residues.

The source of this sequence is a man younger than 35 in good health. The sequencing sample was made of naive CD4+ T cells sorted from blood. Regarding subset: CD45RA+ positively selected. The chain joins TRBV5-1 to TRBJ2-7, with 8 nucleotides matching TRBD2. DNA of the CDR3: TGCGCCAGCAGCTTGACTAGCGGCCCCTACGAGCAGTACTTC. It yields the protein CASSLTSGPYEQYF.